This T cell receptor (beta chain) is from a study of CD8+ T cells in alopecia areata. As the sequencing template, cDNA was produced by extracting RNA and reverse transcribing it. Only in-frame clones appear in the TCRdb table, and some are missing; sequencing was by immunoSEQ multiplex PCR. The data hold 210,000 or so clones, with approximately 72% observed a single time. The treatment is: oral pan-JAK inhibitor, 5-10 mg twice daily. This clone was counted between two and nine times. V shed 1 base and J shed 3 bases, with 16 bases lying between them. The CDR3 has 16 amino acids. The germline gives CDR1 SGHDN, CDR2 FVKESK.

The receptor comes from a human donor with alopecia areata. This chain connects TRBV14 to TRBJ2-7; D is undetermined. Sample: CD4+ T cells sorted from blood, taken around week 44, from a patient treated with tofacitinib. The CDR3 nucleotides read TGTGCCAGCAGCCAAGCGAACGGGTTGAGGAACTACGAGCAGTACTTC. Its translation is CASSQANGLRNYEQYF.